A selection of T cell receptor beta chains follows, all from one sample in a study of technical replicates of blood from several donors. Generated by immunoSEQ multiplex PCR, the TCRdb table keeps only in-frame clones and is missing some. The table includes some 96,000 clones, around 95% detected once. The sequenced material came from T cells isolated from PBMCs. These receptors were obtained from a human donor in good health. CDR3s include the opening cysteine and the closing phenylalanine or tryptophan. The order of the fields is D gene, J gene, V gene, clone size, CDR3 DNA, CDR3 protein. The D gene is left open where the match is weak. The size of a clone is reported for some rows only, either as once, few or many, or as a class for expanded clones.

.,TRBJ1-5,TRBV19,.,TGTGCCAGTAGTAAGGCCCTCGGGCAGCCCCAGCATTTT,CASSKALGQPQHF
TRBD2,TRBJ2-7,TRBV4-2,.,TGTGCCAGCAGCCAAGATGTTGCTAGCGGGAGAGGGCAGCAGTACTTC,CASSQDVASGRGQQYF
TRBD2,TRBJ2-5,TRBV7-9,.,TGTGCCAGCAGCTTAGTAGCGGGACGGGAGACCCAGTACTTC,CASSLVAGRETQYF
TRBD1,TRBJ1-1,TRBV6-5,.,TGTGCCAGCAGTTACGGGGGACAGCTTCACACTGAAGCTTTCTTT,CASSYGGQLHTEAFF
TRBD1,TRBJ1-1,TRBV19,.,TGTGCCAGTAGTATAGATTTATTGGGACAGGGAATGGAGAACACTGAAGCTTTCTTT,CASSIDLLGQGMENTEAFF
.,TRBJ2-1,TRBV5-4,.,TGTGCCAGCAGCTTATATCCCGGACAGATAAGCTCCTACAATGAGCAGTTCTTC,CASSLYPGQISSYNEQFF
.,TRBJ2-3,TRBV18,.,TGTGCCAGCTCACCAGTTGAAACTCTCACAGATACGCAGTATTTT,CASSPVETLTDTQYF
TRBD1,TRBJ1-1,TRBV4-1,.,TGCGCCAGCAGCCCAGCGCACAGGGGGACCACTGAAGCTTTCTTT,CASSPAHRGTTEAFF
TRBD2,TRBJ2-3,TRBV28,.,TGTGCCAGCAGTGCCCTAAGGACTAGAGCAGATACGCAGTATTTT,CASSALRTRADTQYF
.,TRBJ2-5,TRBV28,.,TGTGCCAGCACTCATCACCGGGACAAGCAAGAGACCCAGTACTTC,CASTHHRDKQETQYF
TRBD1,TRBJ1-4,TRBV7-8,.,TGTGCCAGCAGCTTAACAAGACAGGGGCCGTCCTCTCGCCCTAATGAAAAACTGTTTTTT,CASSLTRQGPSSRPNEKLFF
TRBD1,TRBJ1-2,TRBV6-6,.,TGTGCCAGCAGTCCTCCAGGGGGAAATAACTATGGCTACACCTTC,CASSPPGGNNYGYTF
TRBD2,TRBJ2-7,TRBV27,.,TGTGCCAGCAGGAATCTAGCGGGAGTATCCTACGAGCAGTACTTC,CASRNLAGVSYEQYF
.,TRBJ1-1,TRBV30,once,TGTGCCTGGAAGGACAGTCCGGGTGACACTGAAGCTTTCTTT,CAWKDSPGDTEAFF
TRBD2,TRBJ2-3,TRBV30,.,TGTGCCTGGAGTGTACTTAGGAGCGGGGGGCCTAGGCAGTATTTT,CAWSVLRSGGPRQYF
TRBD2,TRBJ2-4,TRBV2,.,TGTGCCAGCAGTTTCGGACCGGGACTAGCGGGGGGGTGGGCCAAAAACATTCAGTACTTC,CASSFGPGLAGGWAKNIQYF
.,TRBJ1-1,TRBV4-1,.,TGCGCCAGCAGGTTACAGGGCCAAAACACTGAAGCTTTCTTT,CASRLQGQNTEAFF
.,TRBJ1-1,TRBV11-2,.,TGTGCCAGCAGCCGACATCAGGTAGCGTCGGGCAAGATGAACACTGAAGCTTTCTTT,CASSRHQVASGKMNTEAFF
.,TRBJ2-2,TRBV6-6,.,TGTGCCAGCAGTAAAAGGGACACCTACACCGGGGAGCTGTTTTTT,CASSKRDTYTGELFF
.,TRBJ2-2,TRBV4-1,.,TGCGCCAGCAGCCAAGGACTTCGTGTCAATCGACCCGGGGAGCTGTTTTTT,CASSQGLRVNRPGELFF
TRBD1,TRBJ1-2,TRBV27,.,TGTGCCAGCAGTCTCCTCGGGACAGGGGAATACTATGGCTACACCTTC,CASSLLGTGEYYGYTF
.,TRBJ1-6,TRBV4-1,.,TGCGCCAGTCATTCAGGGTTCCTGGGACACAGAAATTCACCCCTCCACTTT,CASHSGFLGHRNSPLHF
.,TRBJ1-2,TRBV5-1,.,TGCGCCAGCAGCTTGGGTGGAGGGACGACTAACTATGGCTACACCTTC,CASSLGGGTTNYGYTF
.,TRBJ2-2,TRBV14,.,TGTGCCAGCAGCGACTTGGTAGGGAGAGGGAACACCGGGGAGCTGTTTTTT,CASSDLVGRGNTGELFF
.,TRBJ1-2,TRBV19,.,TGTGCCAGCAGTGGGGGGGGTGACGGGGCCCTCGGGGGCTACACCTTC,CASSGGGDGALGGYTF
.,TRBJ1-1,TRBV2,.,TGTGCCAGCAGCGCACAGGGAATGGGGGACACTGAAGCTTTCTTT,CASSAQGMGDTEAFF
TRBD2,TRBJ2-7,TRBV19,.,TGTGCCAGTAGCTCCCCCGGGACTACCCGTAGGGAGCAGTACTTC,CASSSPGTTRREQYF
.,TRBJ1-2,TRBV28,once,TGTGCCAGCAGTACAGCAGGATACTATGGCTACACCTTC,CASSTAGYYGYTF
.,TRBJ1-1,TRBV6-5,.,TGTGCCAGCAGTGGTCGGACAGACGGCACTGAAGCTTTCTTT,CASSGRTDGTEAFF
TRBD1,TRBJ1-4,TRBV4-1,.,TGCGCCAGCAGCCATGCGACCGGGACAGGGGGTTCTGGTAGGGAAAAACTGTTTTTT,CASSHATGTGGSGREKLFF
TRBD1,TRBJ2-3,TRBV5-6,once,TGTGCCAGCAGCGCTTGGACAGGCCCAGATACGCAGTATTTT,CASSAWTGPDTQYF
TRBD1,TRBJ2-7,TRBV14,.,TGTGCCAGCAGCCAAGATCTGGGACAGGGGGCCCACGAGCAGTACTTC,CASSQDLGQGAHEQYF
.,TRBJ2-7,TRBV27,.,TGTGCCAGCAGTTTAAGGACAGCCTTCTCCTACGAGCAGTACTTC,CASSLRTAFSYEQYF
.,TRBJ1-2,TRBV5-4,.,TGTGCCAGCAGCTTGGTCCTTCGCCAAGACTCCCCGGTCGGCTACACCTTC,CASSLVLRQDSPVGYTF
TRBD2,TRBJ2-1,TRBV5-6,once,TGTGCCAGCAGCTGGGAGCGGGGGGCTTCCTACAATGAGCAGTTCTTC,CASSWERGASYNEQFF
TRBD1,TRBJ2-1,TRBV5-1,.,TGCGCCAGCAGCGACAGGGGTGTTCAGGAGCAGTTCTTC,CASSDRGVQEQFF
.,TRBJ2-1,TRBV6-5,once,TGTGCCAGCAGTTACGTCGCAGGGAGGTCCTACAATGAGCAGTTCTTC,CASSYVAGRSYNEQFF
.,TRBJ1-5,TRBV28,once,TGTGCCAGCAGTTTACCCAGGCGGAGGTTAAGCAATCAGCCCCAGCATTTT,CASSLPRRRLSNQPQHF